This T cell receptor beta chain stems from a study of CD8 T cells in ankylosing spondylitis. Points from the study as a whole: Blood of patients with ankylosing spondylitis appeared to be characterized by a TCR beta motif of 8 or 9 highly homologous variants.

The CDR3 is made up of 12 amino acids. A single record per CDR3 protein comes from TCRdb applying MiXCR to the 5' RACE reads. Here the sample spans fewer than 500,000 distinct CDR3 sequences, 20% to 25% being singletons. This clonotype was counted ten times or more. Its cognate antigen is unknown. The V gene is TRBV21-1, the J gene TRBJ1-1; no check of the table's D call, TRBD1, against the DNA was made. TRBV21-1 is tagged as a pseudogene. The receptor's source is a male donor with ankylosing spondylitis. Material: blood, either unsorted or a sorted T cell fraction (not recorded which). DNA of the CDR3: TGTGCCAGCAGCAAAGACGGGAAAGGGGCTTTCTTT. Its protein product is CASSKDGKGAFF.